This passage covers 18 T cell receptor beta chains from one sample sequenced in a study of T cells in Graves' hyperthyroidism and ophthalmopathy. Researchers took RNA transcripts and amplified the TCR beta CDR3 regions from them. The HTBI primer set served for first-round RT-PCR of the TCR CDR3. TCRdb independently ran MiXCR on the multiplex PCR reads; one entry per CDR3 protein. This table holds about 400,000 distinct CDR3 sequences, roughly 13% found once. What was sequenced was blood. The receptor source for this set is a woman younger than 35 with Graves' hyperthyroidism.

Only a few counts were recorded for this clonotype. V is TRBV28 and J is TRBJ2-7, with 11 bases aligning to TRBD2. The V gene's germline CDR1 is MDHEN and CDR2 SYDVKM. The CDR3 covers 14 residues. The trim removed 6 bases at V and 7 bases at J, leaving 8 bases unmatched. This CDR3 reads CASSLLAGAREQYF. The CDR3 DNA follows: TGTGCCAGCAGCCTACTAGCGGGGGCTAGAGAGCAGTACTTC.

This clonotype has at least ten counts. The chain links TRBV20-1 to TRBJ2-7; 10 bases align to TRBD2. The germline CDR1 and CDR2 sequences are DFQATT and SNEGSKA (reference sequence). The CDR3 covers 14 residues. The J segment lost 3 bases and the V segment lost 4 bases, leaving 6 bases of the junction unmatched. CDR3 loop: CSATTSGKGYEQYF. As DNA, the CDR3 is TGCAGTGCTACTACTAGCGGGAAGGGCTACGAGCAGTACTTC.

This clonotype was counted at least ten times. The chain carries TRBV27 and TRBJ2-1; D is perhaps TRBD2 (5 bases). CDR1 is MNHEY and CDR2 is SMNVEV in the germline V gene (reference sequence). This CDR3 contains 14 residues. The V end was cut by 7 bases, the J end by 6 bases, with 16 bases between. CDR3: CASTARRAANEQFF. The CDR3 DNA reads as TGTGCCAGCACCGCTAGACGAGCGGCCAATGAGCAGTTCTTC.

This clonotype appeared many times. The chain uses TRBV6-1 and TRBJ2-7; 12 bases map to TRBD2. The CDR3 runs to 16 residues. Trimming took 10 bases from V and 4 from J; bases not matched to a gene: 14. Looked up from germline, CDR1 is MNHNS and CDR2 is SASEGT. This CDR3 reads CATTGVTSGSVYEQYF. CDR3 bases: TGTGCCACAACGGGGGTGACTAGCGGGAGCGTATACGAGCAGTACTTC.

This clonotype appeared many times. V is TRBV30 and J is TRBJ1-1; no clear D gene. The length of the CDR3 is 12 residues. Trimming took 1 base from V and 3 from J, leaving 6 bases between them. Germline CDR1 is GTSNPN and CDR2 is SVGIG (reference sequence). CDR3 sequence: CAWSGVHTEAFF. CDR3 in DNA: TGTGCCTGGAGTGGGGTCCACACTGAAGCTTTCTTT. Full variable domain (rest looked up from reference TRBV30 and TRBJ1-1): SQTIHQWPATLVQPVGSPLSLECTVEGTSNPNLYWYRQAAGRGLQLLFYSVGIGQISSEVPQNLSASRPQDRQFILSSKKLLLSDSGFYLCAWSGVHTEAFFGQGTRLTVV.

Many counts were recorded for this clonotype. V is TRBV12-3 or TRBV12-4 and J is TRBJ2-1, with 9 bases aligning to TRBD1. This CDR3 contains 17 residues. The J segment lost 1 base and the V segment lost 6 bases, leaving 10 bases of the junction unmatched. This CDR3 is CASSSKNRGRSYNEQFF. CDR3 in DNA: TGTGCCAGCAGCTCAAAGAACAGGGGGCGATCCTACAATGAGCAGTTCTTC.

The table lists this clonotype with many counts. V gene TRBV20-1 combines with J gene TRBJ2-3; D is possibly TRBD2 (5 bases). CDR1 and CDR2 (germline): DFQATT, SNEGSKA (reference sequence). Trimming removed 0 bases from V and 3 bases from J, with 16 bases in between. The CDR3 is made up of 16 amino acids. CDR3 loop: CSAREWSLGETDTQYF. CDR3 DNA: TGCAGTGCTAGAGAATGGTCACTAGGTGAGACAGATACGCAGTATTTT.

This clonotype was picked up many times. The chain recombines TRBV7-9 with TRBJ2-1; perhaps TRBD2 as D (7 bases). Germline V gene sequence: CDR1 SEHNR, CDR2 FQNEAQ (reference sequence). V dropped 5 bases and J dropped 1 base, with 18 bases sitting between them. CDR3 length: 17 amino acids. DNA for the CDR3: TGTGCCAGCAGCCCGGTGGGGGGGCCGCCATCCTACAATGAGCAGTTCTTC. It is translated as CASSPVGGPPSYNEQFF.

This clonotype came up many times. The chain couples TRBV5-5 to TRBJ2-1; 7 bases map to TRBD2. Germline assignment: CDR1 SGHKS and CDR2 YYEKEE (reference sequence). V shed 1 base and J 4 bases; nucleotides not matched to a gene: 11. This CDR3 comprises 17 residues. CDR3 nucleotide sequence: TGTGCCAGCAGCTTGTGGGGAGGGCGGGGCCAATACAATGAGCAGTTCTTC. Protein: CASSLWGGRGQYNEQFF.

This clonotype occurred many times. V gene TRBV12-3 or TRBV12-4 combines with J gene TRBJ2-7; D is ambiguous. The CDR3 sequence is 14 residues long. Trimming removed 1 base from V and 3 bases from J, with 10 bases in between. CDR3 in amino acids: CASSLGPISYEQYF. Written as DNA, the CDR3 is TGTGCCAGCAGTTTAGGGCCGATAAGCTACGAGCAGTACTTC.

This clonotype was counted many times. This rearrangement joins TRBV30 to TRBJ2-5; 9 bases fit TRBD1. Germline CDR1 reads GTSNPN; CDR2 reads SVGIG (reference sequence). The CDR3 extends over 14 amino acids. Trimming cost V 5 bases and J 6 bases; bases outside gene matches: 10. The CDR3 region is CAWGPGGTGKTQYF. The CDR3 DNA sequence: TGTGCCTGGGGGCCAGGGGGGACAGGGAAGACCCAGTACTTC.

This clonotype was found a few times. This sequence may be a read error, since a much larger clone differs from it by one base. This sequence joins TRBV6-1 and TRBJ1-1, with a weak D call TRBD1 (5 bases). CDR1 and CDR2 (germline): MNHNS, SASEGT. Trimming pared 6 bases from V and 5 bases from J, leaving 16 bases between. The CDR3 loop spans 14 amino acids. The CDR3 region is CASRPDKGTTEAFF. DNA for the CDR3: TGTGCCAGCAGACCCGATAAGGGGACGACTGAAGCTTTCTTT.

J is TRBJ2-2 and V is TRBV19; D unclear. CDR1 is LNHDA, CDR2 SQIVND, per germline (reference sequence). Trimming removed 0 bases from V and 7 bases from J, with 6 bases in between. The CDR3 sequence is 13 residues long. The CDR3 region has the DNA TGTGCCAGTAGTATAGATTATGGCGGGGAGCTGTTTTTT. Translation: CASSIDYGGELFF.

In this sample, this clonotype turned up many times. CDR3 amino acids: CASSYSVSEQFF. For the CDR3, the DNA is TGTGCCAGCAGCTATAGCGTTTCTGAGCAGTTCTTC. This chain connects TRBV12-3 or TRBV12-4 to TRBJ2-1; the D gene is possibly TRBD2 (5 bases). CDR3 length: 12 residues. V was pared by 6 bases and J by 9 bases, with 12 bases between.

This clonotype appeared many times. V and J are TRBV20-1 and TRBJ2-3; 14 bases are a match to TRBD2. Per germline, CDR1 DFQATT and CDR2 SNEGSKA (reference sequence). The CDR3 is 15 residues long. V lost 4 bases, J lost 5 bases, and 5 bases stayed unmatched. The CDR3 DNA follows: TGCAGTGCTACCCCGGGACTAGCGGGAGTAGATACGCAGTATTTT. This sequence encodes CSATPGLAGVDTQYF.

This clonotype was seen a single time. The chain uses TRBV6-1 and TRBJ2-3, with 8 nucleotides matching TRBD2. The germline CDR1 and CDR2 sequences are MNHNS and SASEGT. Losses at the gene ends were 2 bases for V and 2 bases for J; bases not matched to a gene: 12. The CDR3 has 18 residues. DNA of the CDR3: TGTGCCAGCAGTGAAAATATGTTTGGCGGGAGGTCCACAGATACGCAGTATTTT. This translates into CASSENMFGGRSTDTQYF.

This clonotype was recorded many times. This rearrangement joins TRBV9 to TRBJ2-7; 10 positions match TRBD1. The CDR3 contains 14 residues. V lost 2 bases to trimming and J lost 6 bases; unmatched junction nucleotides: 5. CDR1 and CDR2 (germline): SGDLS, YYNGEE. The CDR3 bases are TGTGCCAGCAGCGTCGGGACAGGGGTTGGCGAGCAGTACTTC. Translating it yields CASSVGTGVGEQYF.

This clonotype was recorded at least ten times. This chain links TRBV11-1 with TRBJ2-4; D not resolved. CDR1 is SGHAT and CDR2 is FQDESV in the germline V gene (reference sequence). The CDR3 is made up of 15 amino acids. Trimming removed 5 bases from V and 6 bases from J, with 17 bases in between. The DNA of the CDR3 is TGTGCCAGCAGCCAACTACCAATCCTATCAAACATTCAGTACTTC. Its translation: CASSQLPILSNIQYF. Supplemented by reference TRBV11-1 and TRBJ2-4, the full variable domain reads EAEVAQSPRYKITEKSQAVAFWCDPISGHATLYWYRQILGQGPELLVQFQDESVVDDSQLPKDRFSAERLKGVDSTLKIQPAELGDSAMYLCASSQLPILSNIQYFGAGTRLSVL.